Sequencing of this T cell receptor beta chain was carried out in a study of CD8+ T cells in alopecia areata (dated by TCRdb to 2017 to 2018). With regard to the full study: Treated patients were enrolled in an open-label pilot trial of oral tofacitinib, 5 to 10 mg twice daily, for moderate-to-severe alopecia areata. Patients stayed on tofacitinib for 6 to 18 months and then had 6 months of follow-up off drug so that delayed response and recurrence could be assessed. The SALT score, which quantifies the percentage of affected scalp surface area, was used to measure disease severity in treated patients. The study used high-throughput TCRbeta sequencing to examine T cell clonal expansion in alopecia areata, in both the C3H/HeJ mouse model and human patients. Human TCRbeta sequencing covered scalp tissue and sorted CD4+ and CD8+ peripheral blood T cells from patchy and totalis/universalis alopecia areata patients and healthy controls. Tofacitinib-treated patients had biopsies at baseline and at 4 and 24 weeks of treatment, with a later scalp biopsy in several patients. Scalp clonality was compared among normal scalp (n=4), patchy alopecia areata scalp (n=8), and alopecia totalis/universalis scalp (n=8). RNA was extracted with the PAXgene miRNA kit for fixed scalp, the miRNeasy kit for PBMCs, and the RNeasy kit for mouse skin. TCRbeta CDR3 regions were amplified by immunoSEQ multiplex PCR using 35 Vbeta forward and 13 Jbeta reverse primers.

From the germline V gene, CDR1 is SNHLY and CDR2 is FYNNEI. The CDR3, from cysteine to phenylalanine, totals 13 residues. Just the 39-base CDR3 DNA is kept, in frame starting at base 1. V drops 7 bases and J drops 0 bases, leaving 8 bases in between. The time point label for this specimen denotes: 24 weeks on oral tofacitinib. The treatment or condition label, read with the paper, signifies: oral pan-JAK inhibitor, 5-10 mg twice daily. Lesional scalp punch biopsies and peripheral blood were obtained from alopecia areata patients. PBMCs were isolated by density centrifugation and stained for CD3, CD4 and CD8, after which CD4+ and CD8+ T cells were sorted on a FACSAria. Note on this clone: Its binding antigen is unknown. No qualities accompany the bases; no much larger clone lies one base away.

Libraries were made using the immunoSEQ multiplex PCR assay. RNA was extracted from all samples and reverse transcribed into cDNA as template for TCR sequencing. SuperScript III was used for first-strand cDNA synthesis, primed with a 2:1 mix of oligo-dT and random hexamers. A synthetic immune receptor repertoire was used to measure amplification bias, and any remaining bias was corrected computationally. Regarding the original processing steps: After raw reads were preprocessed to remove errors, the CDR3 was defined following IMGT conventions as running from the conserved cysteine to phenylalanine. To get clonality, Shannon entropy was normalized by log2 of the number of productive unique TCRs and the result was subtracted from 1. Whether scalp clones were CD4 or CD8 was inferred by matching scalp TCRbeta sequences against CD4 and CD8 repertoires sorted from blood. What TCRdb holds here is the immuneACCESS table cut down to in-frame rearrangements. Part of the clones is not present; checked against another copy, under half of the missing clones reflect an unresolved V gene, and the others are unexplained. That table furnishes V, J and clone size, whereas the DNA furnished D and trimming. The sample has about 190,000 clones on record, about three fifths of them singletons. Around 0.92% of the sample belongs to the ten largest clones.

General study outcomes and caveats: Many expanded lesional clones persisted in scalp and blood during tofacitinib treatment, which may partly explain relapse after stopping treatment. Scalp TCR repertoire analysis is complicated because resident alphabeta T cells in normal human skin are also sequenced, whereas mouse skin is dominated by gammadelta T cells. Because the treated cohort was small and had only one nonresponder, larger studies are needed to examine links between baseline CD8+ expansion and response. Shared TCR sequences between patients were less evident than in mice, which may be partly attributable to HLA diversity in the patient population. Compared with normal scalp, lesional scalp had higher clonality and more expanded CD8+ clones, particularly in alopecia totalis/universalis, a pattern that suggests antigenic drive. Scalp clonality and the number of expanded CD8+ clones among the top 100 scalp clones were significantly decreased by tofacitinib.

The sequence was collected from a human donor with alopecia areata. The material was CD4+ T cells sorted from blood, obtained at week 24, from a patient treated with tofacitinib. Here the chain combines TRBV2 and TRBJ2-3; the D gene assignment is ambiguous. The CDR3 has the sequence CASTLLSTDTQYF. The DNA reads TGTGCCAGCACACTATTAAGCACAGATACGCAGTATTTT.